This TCR beta chain was identified during a study of T-cell memory formation after mild COVID-19. This CDR3 comprises 14 residues. With 3 bases clipped from V and 9 bases from J, the junction kept 5 bases outside the gene matches. Germline V gene data show CDR1 as KGHDR and CDR2 as SFDVKD. After 5'RACE with constant-segment primers, TCR alpha and TCR beta cDNA libraries carrying sample barcodes and UMIs were obtained. TCRdb analysed the 5' RACE reads with MiXCR anew, one entry per CDR3 protein. In the table there are under 700,000 distinct CDR3 sequences, 20% of which are singletons. Study-level findings and limits: Those CD4+ clones that contracted were mainly in CM and EM (CD8+ ones in EMRA).

About this clonotype itself: Its specificity is not known.

The sequenced sample consisted of PBMCs or a T cell subset sorted from them (not recorded which). The chain joins TRBV24-1 to TRBJ2-1; TRBD1 agrees at 9 bases. The source is an adult woman who had mild COVID-19 (a few samples of this study predate the infection). Cell type and time point are not known. The chain's CDR3 is CATSDHLDRGEQFF. The DNA of the CDR3 is TGTGCCACCAGTGATCATCTGGACAGGGGTGAGCAGTTCTTC.